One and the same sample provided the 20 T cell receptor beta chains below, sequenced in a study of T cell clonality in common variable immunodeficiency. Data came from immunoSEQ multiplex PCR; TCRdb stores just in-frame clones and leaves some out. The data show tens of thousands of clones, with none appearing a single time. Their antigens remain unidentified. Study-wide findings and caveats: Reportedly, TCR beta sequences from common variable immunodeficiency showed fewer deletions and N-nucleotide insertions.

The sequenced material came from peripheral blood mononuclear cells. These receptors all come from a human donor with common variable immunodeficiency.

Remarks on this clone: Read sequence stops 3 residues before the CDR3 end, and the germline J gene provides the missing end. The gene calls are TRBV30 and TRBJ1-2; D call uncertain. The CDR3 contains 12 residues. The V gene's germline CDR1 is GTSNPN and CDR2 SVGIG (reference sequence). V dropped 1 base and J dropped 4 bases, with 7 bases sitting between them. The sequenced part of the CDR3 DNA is TGTGCCTGGAGTGACAGTCGCTATGGC. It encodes CAWSDSRYG. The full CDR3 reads CAWSDSRYGYTF.

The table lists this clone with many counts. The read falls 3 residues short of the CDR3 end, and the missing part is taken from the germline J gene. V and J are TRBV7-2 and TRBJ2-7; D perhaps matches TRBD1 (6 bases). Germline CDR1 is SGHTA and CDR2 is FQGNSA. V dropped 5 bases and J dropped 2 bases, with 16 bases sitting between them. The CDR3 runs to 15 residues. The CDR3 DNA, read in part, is TGTGCCAGCAGCCCGAGATGGGGACAAACCTACGAG. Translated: CASSPRWGQTYE. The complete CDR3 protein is CASSPRWGQTYEQYF.

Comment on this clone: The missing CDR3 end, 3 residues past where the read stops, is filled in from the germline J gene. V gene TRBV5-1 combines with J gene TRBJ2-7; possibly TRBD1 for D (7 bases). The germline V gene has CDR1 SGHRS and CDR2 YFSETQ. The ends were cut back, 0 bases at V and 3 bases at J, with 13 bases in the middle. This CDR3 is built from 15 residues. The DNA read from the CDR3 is TGCGCCAGCAGCTTGGAACCAGGGGGAGGCTACGAG. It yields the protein CASSLEPGGGYE. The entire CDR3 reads CASSLEPGGGYEQYF.

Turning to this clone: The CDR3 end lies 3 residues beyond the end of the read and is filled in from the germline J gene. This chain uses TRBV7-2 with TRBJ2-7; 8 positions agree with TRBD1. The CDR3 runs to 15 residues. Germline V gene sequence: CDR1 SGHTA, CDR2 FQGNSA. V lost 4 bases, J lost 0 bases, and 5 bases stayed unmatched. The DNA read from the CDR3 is TGTGCCAGCAGCTGGGTGGGACAGGACTCCTACGAG. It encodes CASSWVGQDSYE. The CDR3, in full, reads CASSWVGQDSYEQYF.

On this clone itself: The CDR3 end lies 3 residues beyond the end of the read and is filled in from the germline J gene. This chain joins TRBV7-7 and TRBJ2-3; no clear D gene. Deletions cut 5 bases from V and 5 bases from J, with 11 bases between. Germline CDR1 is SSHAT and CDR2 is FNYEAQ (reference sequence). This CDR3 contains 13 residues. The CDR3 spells CASSPQARDTQYF. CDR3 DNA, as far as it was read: TGTGCCAGCAGCCCCCAGGCCCGAGATACG.

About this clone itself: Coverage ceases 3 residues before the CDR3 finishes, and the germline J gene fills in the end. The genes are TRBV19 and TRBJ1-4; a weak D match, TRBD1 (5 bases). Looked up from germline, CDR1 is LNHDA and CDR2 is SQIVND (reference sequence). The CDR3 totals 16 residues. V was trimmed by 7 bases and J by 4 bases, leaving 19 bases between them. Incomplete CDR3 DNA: TGTGCCAGTAAAGCAAGGGGTGGTGGGAATAATGAAAAA. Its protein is CASKARGGGNNEK. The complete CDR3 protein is CASKARGGGNNEKLFF.

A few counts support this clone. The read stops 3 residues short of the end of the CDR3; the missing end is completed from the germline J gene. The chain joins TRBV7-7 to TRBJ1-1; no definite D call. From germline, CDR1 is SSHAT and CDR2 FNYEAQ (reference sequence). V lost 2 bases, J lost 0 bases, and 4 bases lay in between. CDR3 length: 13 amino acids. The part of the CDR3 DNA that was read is TGTGCCAGCAGCTTAACAATGAACACTGAA. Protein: CASSLTMNTE. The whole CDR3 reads CASSLTMNTEAFF.

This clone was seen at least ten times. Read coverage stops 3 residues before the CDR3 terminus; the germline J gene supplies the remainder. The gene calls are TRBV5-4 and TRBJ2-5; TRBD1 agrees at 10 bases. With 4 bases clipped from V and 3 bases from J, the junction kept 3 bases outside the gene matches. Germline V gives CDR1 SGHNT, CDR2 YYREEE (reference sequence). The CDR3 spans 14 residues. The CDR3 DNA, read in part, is TGTGCCAGCAGCGGGGGACAGGGGAAAGAGACC. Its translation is CASSGGQGKET. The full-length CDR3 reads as CASSGGQGKETQYF.

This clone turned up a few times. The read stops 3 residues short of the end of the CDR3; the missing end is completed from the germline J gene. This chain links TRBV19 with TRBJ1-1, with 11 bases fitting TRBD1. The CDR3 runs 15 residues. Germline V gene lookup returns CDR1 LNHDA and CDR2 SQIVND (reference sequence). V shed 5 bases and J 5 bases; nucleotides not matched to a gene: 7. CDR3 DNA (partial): TGTGCCAGTAGTCCCCGGACAGGGGGCTTTACTGAA. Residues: CASSPRTGGFTE. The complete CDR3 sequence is CASSPRTGGFTEAFF.

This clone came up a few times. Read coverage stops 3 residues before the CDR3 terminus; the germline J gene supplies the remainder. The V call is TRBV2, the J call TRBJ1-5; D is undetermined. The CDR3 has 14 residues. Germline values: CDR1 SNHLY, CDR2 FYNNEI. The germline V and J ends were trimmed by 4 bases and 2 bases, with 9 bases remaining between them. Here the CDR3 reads CASSGTGGNQPQHF. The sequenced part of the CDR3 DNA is TGTGCCAGCAGTGGTACTGGTGGCAATCAGCCC.

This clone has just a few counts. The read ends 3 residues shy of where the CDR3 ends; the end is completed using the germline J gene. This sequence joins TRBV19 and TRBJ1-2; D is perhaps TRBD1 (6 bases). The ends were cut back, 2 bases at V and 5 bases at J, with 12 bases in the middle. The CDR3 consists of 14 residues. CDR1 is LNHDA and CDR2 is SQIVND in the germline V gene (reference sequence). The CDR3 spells CASSITGKEYGYTF. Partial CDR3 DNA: TGTGCCAGTAGTATAACAGGGAAAGAATATGGC. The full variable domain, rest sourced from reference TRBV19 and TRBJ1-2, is DGGITQSPKYLFRKEGQNVTLSCEQNLNHDAMYWYRQDPGQGLRLIYYSQIVNDFQKGDIAEGYSVSREKKESFPLTVTSAQKNPTAFYLCASSITGKEYGYTFGSGTRLTVV.

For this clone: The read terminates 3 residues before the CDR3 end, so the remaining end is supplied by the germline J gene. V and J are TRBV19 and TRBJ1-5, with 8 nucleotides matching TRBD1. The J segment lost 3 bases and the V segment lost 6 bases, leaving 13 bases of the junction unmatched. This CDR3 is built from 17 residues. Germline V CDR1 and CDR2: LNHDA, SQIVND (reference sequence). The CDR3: CASSSGQGAPYNQPQHF. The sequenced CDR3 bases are TGTGCCAGTAGCTCCGGTCAGGGGGCCCCCTACAATCAGCCC.

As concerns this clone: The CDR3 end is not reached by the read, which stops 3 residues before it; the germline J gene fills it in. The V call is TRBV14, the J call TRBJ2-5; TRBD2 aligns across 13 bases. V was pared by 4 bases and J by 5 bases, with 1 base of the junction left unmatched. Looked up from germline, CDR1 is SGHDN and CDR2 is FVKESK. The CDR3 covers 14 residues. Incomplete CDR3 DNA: TGTGCCAGCAGCCGGACTAGCGGGGGCGAGACC. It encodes CASSRTSGGET. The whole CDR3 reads CASSRTSGGETQYF.

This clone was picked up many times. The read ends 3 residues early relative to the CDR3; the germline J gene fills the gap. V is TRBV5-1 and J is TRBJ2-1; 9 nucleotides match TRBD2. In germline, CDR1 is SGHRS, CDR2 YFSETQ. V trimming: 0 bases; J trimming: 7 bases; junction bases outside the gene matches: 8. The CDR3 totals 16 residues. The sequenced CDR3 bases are TGCGCCAGCAGCTTGGCTGGGACTAGCAGTAGGAATGAG. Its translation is CASSLAGTSSRNE. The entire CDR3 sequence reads CASSLAGTSSRNEQFF. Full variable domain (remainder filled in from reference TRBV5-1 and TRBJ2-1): KAGVTQTPRYLIKTRGQQVTLSCSPISGHRSVSWYQQTPGQGLQFLFEYFSETQRNKGNFPGRFSGRQFSNSRSEMNVSTLELGDSALYLCASSLAGTSSRNEQFFGPGTRLTVL.

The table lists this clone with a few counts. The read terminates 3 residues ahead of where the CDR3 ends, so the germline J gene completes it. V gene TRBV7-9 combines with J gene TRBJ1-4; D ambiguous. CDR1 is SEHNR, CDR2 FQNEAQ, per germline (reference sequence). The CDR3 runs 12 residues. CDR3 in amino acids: CASSPAGGKLFF. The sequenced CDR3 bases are TGTGCCAGCAGCCCTGCCGGAGGGAAA. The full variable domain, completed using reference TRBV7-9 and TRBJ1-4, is DTGVSQNPRHKITKRGQNVTFRCDPISEHNRLYWYRQTLGQGPEFLTYFQNEAQLEKSRLLSDRFSAERPKGSFSTLEIQRTEQGDSAMYLCASSPAGGKLFFGSGTQLSVL.

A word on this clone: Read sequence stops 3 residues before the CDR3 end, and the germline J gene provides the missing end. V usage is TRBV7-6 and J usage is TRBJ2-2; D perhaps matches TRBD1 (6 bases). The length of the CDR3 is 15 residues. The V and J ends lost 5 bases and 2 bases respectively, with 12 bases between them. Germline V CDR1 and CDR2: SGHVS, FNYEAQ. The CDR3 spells CASSQGHGNTGELFF. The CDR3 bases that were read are TGTGCCAGCAGCCAGGGACACGGTAACACCGGGGAG.

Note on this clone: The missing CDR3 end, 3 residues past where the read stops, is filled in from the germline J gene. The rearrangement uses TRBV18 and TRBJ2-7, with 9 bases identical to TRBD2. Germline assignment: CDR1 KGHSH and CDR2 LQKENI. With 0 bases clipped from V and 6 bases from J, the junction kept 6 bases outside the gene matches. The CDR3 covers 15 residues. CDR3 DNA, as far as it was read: TGTGCCAGCTCACCACCGAACGCGGGGGGGCGCGAG. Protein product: CASSPPNAGGRE. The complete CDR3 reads CASSPPNAGGREQYF.

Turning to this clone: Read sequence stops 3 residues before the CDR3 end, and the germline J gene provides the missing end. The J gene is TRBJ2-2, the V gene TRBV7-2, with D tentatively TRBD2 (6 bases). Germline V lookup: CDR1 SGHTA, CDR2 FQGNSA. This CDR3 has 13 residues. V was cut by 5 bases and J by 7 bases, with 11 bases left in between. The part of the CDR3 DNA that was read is TGTGCCAGCAGCCCACGGGACTTCGGGGAG. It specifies CASSPRDFGE. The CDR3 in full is CASSPRDFGELFF.

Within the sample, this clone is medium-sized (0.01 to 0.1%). CDR3 DNA, as far as it was read: TGCGCCAGCAGCTCCGCCCCGACAGTTAACTATGGC. Translating gives CASSSAPTVNYG. The complete CDR3 reads CASSSAPTVNYGYTF. The rearrangement joins TRBV5-1 to TRBJ1-2, with a weak D call TRBD1 (5 bases). The sequence runs out 3 residues before the end of the CDR3; the remainder is reconstructed from the germline J gene. This CDR3 region has 15 residues. V lost 3 bases and J lost 1, with 13 bases in between. The germline gives CDR1 SGHRS, CDR2 YFSETQ.

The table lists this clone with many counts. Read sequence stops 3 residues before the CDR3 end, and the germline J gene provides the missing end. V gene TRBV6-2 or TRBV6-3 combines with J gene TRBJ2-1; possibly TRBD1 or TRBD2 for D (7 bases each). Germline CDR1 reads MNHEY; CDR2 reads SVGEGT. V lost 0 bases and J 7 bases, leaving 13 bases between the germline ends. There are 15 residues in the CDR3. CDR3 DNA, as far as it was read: TGTGCCAGCAGTTACTCTAGACAGGGAGGGAATGAG. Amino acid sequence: CASSYSRQGGNE. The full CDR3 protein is CASSYSRQGGNEQFF.